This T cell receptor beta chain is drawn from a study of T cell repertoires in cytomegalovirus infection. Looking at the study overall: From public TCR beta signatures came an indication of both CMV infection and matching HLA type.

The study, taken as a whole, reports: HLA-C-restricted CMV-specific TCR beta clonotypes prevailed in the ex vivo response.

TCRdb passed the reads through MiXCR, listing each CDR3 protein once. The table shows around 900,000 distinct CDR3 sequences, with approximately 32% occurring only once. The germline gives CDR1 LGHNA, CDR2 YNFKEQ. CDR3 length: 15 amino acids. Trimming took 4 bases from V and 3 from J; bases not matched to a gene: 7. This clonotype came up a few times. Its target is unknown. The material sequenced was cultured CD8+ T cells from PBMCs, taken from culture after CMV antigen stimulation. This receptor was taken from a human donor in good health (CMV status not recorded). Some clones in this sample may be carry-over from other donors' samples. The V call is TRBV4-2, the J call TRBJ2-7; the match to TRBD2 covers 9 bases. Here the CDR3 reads CASSPSGGPDYEQYF. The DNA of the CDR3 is TGTGCCAGCAGCCCGAGCGGGGGGCCCGACTACGAGCAGTACTTC.